Below, 17 T cell receptor beta chains from the same sample are listed, as sequenced in a study of blood T cell repertoires in COVID-19. TCRdb keeps only in-frame clones here, not all; method: immunoSEQ multiplex PCR. The table lists 200,000 to 250,000 clones, 84% of them singletons, with about 8.9% in the top ten. Sequenced sample: peripheral blood. The receptors derive from a man in his fifties or sixties with active or convalescent COVID-19.

The chain combines TRBV28 with TRBJ1-5; D might be TRBD1 (6 bases). Deletions cut 4 bases from V and 0 bases from J, with 13 bases between. Germline loops: CDR1 MDHEN, CDR2 SYDVKM. This CDR3 region has 16 residues. The CDR3 DNA follows: TGTGCCAGCAGTTCCACAGGGTCCTCTAGCAATCAGCCCCAGCATTTT. Translated, it gives CASSSTGSSSNQPQHF. Variable domain in full (rest from reference TRBV28 and TRBJ1-5): DVKVTQSSRYLVKRTGEKVFLECVQDMDHENMFWYRQDPGLGLRLIYFSYDVKMKEKGDIPEGYSVSREKKERFSLILESASTNQTSMYLCASSSTGSSSNQPQHFGDGTRLSIL.

The chain couples TRBV3-1 (or the pseudogene TRBV3-2) to TRBJ2-2, with 15 bases identical to TRBD2. CDR3 length: 19 amino acids. V dropped 4 bases and J dropped 6; count of bases not matched to a gene: 12. Germline V lookup: CDR1 LGHDT, CDR2 YNNKEL (reference sequence). CDR3 protein: CASSLTWTSGGADAGELFF. Here the CDR3 DNA reads TGTGCCAGCAGCCTAACCTGGACTAGCGGGGGGGCAGATGCCGGGGAGCTGTTTTTT.

The genes are TRBV18 and TRBJ2-1; 11 bases agree with TRBD2. The V and J ends lost 3 bases and 9 bases, in that order; junction bases with no gene match: 10. CDR1 KGHSH and CDR2 LQKENI come from the germline V gene. CDR3 length equals 16 residues. CDR3 loop: CASSPSVTSGGGEQFF. The CDR3 nucleotides read TGTGCCAGCTCACCGTCGGTAACTAGCGGGGGTGGTGAGCAGTTCTTC.

The rearrangement links TRBV19 to TRBJ1-1; TRBD1 might be the D (5 bases). V shed 6 bases and J shed 1 base, with 18 bases lying between them. The CDR3 contains 16 residues. Germline lookup yields CDR1 LNHDA and CDR2 SQIVND (reference sequence). The CDR3 here is CASSRVGFRRNTEAFF. The DNA for the CDR3 is TGTGCCAGTAGCAGGGTCGGTTTTCGGAGGAACACTGAAGCTTTCTTT.

This clone was counted between two and nine times. Other DNA sequences in this specimen translate into the identical CDR3. The rearrangement uses TRBV28 and TRBJ2-1; tentative D call: TRBD2 (6 bases). CDR1 is MDHEN, CDR2 SYDVKM, per germline. The CDR3 runs 13 residues. Trimming removed 4 bases from V and 3 bases from J, with 7 bases in between. The CDR3 region has the DNA TGTGCCAGCAGTTCTAGCGACTACAATGAGCAGTTCTTC. This encodes CASSSSDYNEQFF.

A word on this clone: Other nucleotide sequences from this sample produce the same CDR3. The CDR3: CASGSGLPNSYEQYF. The CDR3 DNA reads as TGTGCCAGCGGCTCGGGACTCCCTAACTCCTACGAGCAGTACTTC. The chain combines TRBV6-4 with TRBJ2-7; maybe TRBD2 (6 bases). Trimming took off 8 bases at V and 0 bases at J, with 17 bases between the two ends. The CDR3 is made up of 15 amino acids. The V gene's germline CDR1 is MRHNA and CDR2 SNTAGT.

This clone was detected only once. V and J are TRBV5-6 and TRBJ2-7; 14 nucleotides line up with TRBD2. This CDR3 has 15 residues. Germline V lookup: CDR1 SGHDT, CDR2 YYEEEE. The trim removed 2 bases at V and 7 bases at J, leaving 5 bases unmatched. Here the CDR3 DNA reads TGTGCCAGCAGCTTAGGGACTAGCGGGGGTGGAGAGCAGTACGTC. Amino acid sequence: CASSLGTSGGGEQYV.

The chain is built from TRBV27 and TRBJ2-1; D unresolved. CDR3 length: 16 amino acids. Germline lookup yields CDR1 MNHEY and CDR2 SMNVEV (reference sequence). The V gene lost 3 bases and the J gene lost 7 bases, with 19 bases spanning the gap. The CDR3 region is CASSFVYRLKPNEQFF. CDR3 in DNA: TGTGCCAGCAGTTTTGTCTACCGACTGAAACCTAATGAGCAGTTCTTC.

This clone was recorded once. This rearrangement joins TRBV4-3 to TRBJ2-1; 10 positions agree with TRBD2. Germline V gene sequence: CDR1 LGHNA, CDR2 YSLEER. With V trimmed by 4 bases and J by 4 bases, 7 bases remained unmatched. This CDR3 comprises 16 residues. In DNA, the CDR3 is TGCGCCAGCAGCCCCTACCTAGCGGGGGTGTACAATGAGCAGTTCTTC. It yields the protein CASSPYLAGVYNEQFF.

Ten or more counts support this clone. V usage is TRBV4-2 and J usage is TRBJ2-1; TRBD2 is a possible D gene (6 bases). CDR1 and CDR2 (germline): LGHNA, YNFKEQ. The CDR3 length is 21 residues. Deletions cut 2 bases from V and 0 bases from J, with 26 bases between. CDR3 sequence reads: CASSQFPAGTSSLSSYNEQFF. The CDR3 DNA reads as TGTGCCAGCAGCCAATTCCCTGCGGGGACTTCATCCCTCAGCTCCTACAATGAGCAGTTCTTC.

This clone was detected only once. The chain has TRBV28 and TRBJ2-3, with D possibly matching TRBD2 (6 bases). The CDR3 covers 16 residues. Germline assignment: CDR1 MDHEN and CDR2 SYDVKM. Trimming cost V 2 bases and J 5 bases, with 17 bases left between them. CDR3 nucleotide sequence: TGTGCCAGCAGTTTACGGAGACTAGAGGAGATAGATACGCAGTATTTT. Translating gives CASSLRRLEEIDTQYF.

The chain couples TRBV28 to TRBJ2-1; 12 nucleotides align to TRBD2. With V trimmed by 5 bases and J by 9 bases, 2 bases remained unmatched. CDR1 MDHEN and CDR2 SYDVKM come from the germline V gene. The CDR3 spans 13 residues. The CDR3: CASSQTSGSEQFF. DNA for the CDR3: TGTGCCAGCAGTCAGACTAGCGGGAGTGAGCAGTTCTTC.

This clone was detected only a few times. The DNA for the CDR3 is TGTGCCAGCTCAGGCCAGGGGGCAACTAATGAAAAACTGTTTTTT. Translated, it gives CASSGQGATNEKLFF. The genes are TRBV18 and TRBJ1-4; TRBD1 agrees at 7 bases. V was clipped by 5 bases and J by 0 bases; unmatched bases: 3. The CDR3 is 15 amino acids. Germline V lookup: CDR1 KGHSH, CDR2 LQKENI.

The rearrangement joins TRBV5-1 to TRBJ2-5, with 7 positions matching TRBD2. From germline, CDR1 is SGHRS and CDR2 YFSETQ. The CDR3 is 13 amino acids. V lost 4 bases, J lost 4 bases, and 4 bases stayed unmatched. CDR3 sequence: CASSPTGGETQYF. CDR3 in DNA: TGCGCCAGCAGCCCAACGGGGGGAGAGACCCAGTACTTC.

This chain connects TRBV13 to TRBJ2-7, with a possible D match to TRBD2 (6 bases). The ends were cut back, 5 bases at V and 7 bases at J, with 15 bases in the middle. Germline V lookup: CDR1 PRHDT, CDR2 FYEKMQ (reference sequence). CDR3 length: 13 amino acids. CDR3 loop: CASSPRDFPEQYF. Written as DNA, the CDR3 is TGTGCCAGCAGCCCCCGGGACTTCCCGGAGCAGTACTTC.

The chain uses TRBV6-2 or TRBV6-3 and TRBJ1-1; D uncertain. In germline, CDR1 is MNHEY, CDR2 SVGEGT. The CDR3 loop spans 14 amino acids. Trimming shortened V by 2 bases and J by 1 base, and 8 bases separated the two germline ends. CDR3 sequence: CASSYQWSNTEAFF. DNA of the CDR3: TGTGCCAGCAGTTACCAGTGGTCGAACACTGAAGCTTTCTTT.

The chain has TRBV2 and TRBJ2-2; D possibly corresponds to TRBD1 (6 bases). Germline CDR1 is SNHLY and CDR2 is FYNNEI. The CDR3 runs to 15 residues. With 2 bases removed from V and 3 bases from J, the gap between germline ends came to 10 bases. CDR3 DNA: TGTGCCAGCAGTGAAAGGACAGCAGACACCGGGGAGCTGTTTTTT. Amino acids: CASSERTADTGELFF.